This T cell receptor beta chain was documented in a study of metastatic and nonmetastatic thyroid tumors. TCRdb reanalyzed the PCR reads via MiXCR. The repertoire holds 3,600 or so clones, with around a third as singletons. Before thyroid surgery, none of the patients had received any treatment. Germline V CDR1 and CDR2: SGHAT, FQDESV (reference sequence). The CDR3 is 14 amino acids. Trimming cost V 3 bases and J 7 bases; bases outside gene matches: 7. This clone turned up a few times. The chain carries TRBV11-1 and TRBJ2-7, with 9 bases matching TRBD1. Sequencing input: adjacent normal tissue. The clonotype was recovered from a male donor with papillary thyroid cancer or a benign thyroid nodule (not recorded which). Some clones in this sample may be carry-over from other donors' samples. The CDR3 bases are TGTGCCAGCAGCTTCGGGACAGGGTTACAAGAGCAGTACTTC. Encoded protein: CASSFGTGLQEQYF.